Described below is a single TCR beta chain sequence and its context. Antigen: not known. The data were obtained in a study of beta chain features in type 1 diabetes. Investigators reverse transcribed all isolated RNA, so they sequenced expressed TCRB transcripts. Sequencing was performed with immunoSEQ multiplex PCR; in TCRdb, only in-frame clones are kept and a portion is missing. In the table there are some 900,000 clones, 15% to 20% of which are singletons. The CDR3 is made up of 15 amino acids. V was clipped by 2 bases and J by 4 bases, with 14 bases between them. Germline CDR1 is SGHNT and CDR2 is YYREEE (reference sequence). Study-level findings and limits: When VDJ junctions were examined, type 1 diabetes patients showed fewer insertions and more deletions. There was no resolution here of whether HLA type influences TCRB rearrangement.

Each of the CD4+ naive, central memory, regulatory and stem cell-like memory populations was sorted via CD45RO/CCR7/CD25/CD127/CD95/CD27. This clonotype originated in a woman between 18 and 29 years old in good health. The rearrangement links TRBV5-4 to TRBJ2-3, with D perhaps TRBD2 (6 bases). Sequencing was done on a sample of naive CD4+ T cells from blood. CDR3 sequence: CASSFSSGPSDTQYF. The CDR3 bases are TGTGCCAGCAGCTTCTCCAGCGGGCCATCAGATACGCAGTATTTT.